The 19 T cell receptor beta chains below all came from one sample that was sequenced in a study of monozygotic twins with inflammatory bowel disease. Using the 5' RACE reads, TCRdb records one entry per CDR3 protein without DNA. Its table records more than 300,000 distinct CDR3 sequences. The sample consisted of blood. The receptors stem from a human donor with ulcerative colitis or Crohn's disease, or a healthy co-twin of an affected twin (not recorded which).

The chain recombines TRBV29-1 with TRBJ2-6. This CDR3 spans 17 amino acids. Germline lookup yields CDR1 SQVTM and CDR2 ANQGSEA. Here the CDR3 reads CSVAIDGFSSGANVLTF.

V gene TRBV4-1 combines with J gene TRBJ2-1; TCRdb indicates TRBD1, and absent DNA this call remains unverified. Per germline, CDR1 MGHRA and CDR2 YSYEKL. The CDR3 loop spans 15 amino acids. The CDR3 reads CASSQGDRESNEQFF.

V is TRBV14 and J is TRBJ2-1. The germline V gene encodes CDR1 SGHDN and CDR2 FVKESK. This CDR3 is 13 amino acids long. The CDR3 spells CASSQDLGYEQFF.

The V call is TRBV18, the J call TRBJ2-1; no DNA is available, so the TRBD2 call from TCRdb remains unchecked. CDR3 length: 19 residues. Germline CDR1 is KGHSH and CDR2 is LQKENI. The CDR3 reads CASSPRAISPRGVVNEQFF. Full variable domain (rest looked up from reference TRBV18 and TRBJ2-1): NAGVMQNPRHLVRRRGQEARLRCSPMKGHSHVYWYRQLPEEGLKFMVYLQKENIIDESGMPKERFSAEFPKEGPSILRIQQVVRGDSAAYFCASSPRAISPRGVVNEQFFGPGTRLTVL.

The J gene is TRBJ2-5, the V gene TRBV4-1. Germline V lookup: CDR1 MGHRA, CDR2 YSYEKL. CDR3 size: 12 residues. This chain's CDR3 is CASSQDVETQYF.

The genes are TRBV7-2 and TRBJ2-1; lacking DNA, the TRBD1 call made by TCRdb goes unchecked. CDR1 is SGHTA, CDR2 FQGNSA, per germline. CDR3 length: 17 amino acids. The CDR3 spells CASSQATGGRSYNEQFF. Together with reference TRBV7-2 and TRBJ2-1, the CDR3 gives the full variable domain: GAGVSQSPSNKVTEKGKDVELRCDPISGHTALYWYRQSLGQGLEFLIYFQGNSAPDKSGLPSDRFSAERTGGSVSTLTIQRTQQEDSAVYLCASSQATGGRSYNEQFFGPGTRLTVL.

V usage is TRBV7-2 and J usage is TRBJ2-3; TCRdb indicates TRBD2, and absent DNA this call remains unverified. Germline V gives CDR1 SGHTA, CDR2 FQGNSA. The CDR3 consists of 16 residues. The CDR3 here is CASSFSSLTRGDTQYF.

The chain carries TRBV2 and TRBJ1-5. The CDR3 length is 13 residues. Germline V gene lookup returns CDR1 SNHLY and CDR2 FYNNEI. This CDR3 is CASSWVRDQPQHF.

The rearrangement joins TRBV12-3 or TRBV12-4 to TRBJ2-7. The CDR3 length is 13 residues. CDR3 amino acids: CASSLDPSYEQYF.

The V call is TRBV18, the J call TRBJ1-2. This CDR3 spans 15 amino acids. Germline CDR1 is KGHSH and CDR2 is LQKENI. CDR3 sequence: CASSPPGALGGGYTF. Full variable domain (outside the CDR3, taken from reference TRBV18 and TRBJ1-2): NAGVMQNPRHLVRRRGQEARLRCSPMKGHSHVYWYRQLPEEGLKFMVYLQKENIIDESGMPKERFSAEFPKEGPSILRIQQVVRGDSAAYFCASSPPGALGGGYTFGSGTRLTVV.

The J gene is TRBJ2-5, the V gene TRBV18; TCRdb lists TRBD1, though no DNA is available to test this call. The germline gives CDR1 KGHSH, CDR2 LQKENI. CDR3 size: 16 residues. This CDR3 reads CASSANPGTGVETQYF.

This chain's CDR3 is CSAPRDYSTDTQYF. This chain uses TRBV20-1 with TRBJ2-3; TCRdb outputs TRBD2, but without DNA this stays unchecked. This CDR3 comprises 14 residues. Germline V gene sequence: CDR1 DFQATT, CDR2 SNEGSKA (reference sequence).

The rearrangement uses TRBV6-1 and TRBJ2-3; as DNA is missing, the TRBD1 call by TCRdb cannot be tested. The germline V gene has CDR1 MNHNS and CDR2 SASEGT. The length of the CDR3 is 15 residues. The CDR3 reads CASSNRDPHTDTQYF.

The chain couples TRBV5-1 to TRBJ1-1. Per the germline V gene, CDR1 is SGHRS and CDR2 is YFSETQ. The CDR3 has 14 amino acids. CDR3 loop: CASSLDTLNTEAFF.

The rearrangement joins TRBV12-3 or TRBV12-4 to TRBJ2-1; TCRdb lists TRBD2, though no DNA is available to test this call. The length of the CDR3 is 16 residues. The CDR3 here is CASSLSGLALGGKQFF.

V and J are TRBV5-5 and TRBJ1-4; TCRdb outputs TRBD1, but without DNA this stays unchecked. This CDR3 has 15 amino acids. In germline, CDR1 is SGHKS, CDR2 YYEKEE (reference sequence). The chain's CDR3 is CASRWDRPTNEKLFF.

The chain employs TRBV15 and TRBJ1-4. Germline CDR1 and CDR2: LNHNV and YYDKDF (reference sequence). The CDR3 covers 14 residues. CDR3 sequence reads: CATSRDSPNEKLFF.

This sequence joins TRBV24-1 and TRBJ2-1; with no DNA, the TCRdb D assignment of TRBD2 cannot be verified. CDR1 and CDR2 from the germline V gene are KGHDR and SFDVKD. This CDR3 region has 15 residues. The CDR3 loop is CATAHGLAGKGEQFF.

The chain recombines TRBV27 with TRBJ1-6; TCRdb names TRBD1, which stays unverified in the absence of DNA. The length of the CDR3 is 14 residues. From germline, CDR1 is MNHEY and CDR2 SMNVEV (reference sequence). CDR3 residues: CASSFGGLMSPLHF.